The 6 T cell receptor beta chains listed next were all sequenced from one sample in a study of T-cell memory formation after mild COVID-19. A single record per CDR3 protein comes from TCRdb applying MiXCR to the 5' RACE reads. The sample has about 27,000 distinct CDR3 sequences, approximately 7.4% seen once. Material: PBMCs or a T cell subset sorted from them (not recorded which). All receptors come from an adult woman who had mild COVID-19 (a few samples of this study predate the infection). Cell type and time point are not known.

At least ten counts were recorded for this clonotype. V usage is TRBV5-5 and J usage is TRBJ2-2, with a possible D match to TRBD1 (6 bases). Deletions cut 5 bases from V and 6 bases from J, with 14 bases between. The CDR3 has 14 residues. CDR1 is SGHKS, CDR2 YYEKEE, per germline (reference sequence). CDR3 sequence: CASRAGALAGELFF. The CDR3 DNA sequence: TGTGCCAGCAGAGCAGGGGCCTTGGCCGGGGAGCTGTTTTTT. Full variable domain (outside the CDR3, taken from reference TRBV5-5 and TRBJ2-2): DAGVTQSPTHLIKTRGQQVTLRCSPISGHKSVSWYQQVLGQGPQFIFQYYEKEERGRGNFPDRFSARQFPNYSSELNVNALLLGDSALYLCASRAGALAGELFFGEGSRLTVL.

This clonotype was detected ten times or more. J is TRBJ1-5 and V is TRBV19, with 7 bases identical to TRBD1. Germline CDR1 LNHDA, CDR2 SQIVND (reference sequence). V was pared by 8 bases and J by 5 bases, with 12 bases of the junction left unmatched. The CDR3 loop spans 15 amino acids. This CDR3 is CASSTGAAGDQPQHF. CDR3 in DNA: TGTGCCAGTTCTACAGGGGCGGCCGGGGATCAGCCCCAGCATTTT. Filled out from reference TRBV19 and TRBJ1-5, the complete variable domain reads DGGITQSPKYLFRKEGQNVTLSCEQNLNHDAMYWYRQDPGQGLRLIYYSQIVNDFQKGDIAEGYSVSREKKESFPLTVTSAQKNPTAFYLCASSTGAAGDQPQHFGDGTRLSIL.

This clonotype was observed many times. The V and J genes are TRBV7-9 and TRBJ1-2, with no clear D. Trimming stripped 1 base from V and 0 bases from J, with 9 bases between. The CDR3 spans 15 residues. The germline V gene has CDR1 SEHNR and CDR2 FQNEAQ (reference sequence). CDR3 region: CASSLVAATNYGYTF. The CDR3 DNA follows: TGTGCCAGCAGCTTAGTGGCTGCCACTAACTATGGCTACACCTTC. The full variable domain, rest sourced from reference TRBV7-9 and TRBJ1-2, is DTGVSQNPRHKITKRGQNVTFRCDPISEHNRLYWYRQTLGQGPEFLTYFQNEAQLEKSRLLSDRFSAERPKGSFSTLEIQRTEQGDSAMYLCASSLVAATNYGYTFGSGTRLTVV.

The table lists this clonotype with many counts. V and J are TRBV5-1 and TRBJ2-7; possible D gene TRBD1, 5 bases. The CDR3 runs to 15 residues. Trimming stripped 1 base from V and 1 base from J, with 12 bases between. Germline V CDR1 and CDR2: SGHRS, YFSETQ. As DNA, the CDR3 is TGCGCCAGCAGCTTGAGGGGAAACCCATCCTACGAGCAGTACTTC. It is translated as CASSLRGNPSYEQYF.

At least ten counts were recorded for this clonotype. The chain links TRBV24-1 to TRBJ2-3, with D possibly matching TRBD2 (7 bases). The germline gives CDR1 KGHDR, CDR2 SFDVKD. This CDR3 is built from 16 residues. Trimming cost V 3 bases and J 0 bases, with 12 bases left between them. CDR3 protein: CATSDRGRGSTDTQYF. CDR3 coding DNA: TGTGCCACCAGTGATCGAGGGAGGGGGAGCACAGATACGCAGTATTTT.

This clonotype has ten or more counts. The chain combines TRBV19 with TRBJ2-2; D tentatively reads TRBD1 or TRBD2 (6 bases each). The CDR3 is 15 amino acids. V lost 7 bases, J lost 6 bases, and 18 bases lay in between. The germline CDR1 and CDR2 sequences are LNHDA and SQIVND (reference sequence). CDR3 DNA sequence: TGTGCCAGTACCGGGGGCCACCTGGTGTCCGGGGAGCTGTTTTTT. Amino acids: CASTGGHLVSGELFF.